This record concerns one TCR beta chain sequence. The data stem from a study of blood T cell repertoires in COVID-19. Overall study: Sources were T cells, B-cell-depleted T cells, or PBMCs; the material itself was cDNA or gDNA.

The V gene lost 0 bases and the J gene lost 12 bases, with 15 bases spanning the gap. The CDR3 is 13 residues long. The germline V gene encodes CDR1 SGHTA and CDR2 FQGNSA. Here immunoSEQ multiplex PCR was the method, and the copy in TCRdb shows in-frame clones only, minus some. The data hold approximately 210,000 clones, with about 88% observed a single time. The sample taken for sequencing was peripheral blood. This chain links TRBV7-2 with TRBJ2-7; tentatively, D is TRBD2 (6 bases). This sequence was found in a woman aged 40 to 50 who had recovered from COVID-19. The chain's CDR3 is CASSLAGGVGTYF. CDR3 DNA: TGTGCCAGCAGCTTAGCAGGCGGGGTTGGAACGTACTTC.